These 18 T cell receptor beta chains were sequenced from one sample in a study of esophageal squamous cell carcinoma under preoperative chemotherapy. From the PCR reads, TCRdb called clonotypes with MiXCR, one entry per CDR3 protein. This table holds 10,000 to 15,000 distinct CDR3 sequences, 54% found once. This sample's time point: before preoperative PTX-NDP chemotherapy. The specimen was collected from a patient given preoperative chemotherapy. The source of these receptors is a human donor with esophageal squamous cell carcinoma. The donor label of this sample is uncertain.

With respect to this clonotype: Germline and junction disagree at one end, which may indicate a read error. The chain employs TRBV6-1 and TRBJ2-1, with 7 bases lining up with TRBD2. Germline CDR1 MNHNS, CDR2 SASEGT. This CDR3 has 16 residues. The CDR3 DNA sequence: TGTGCCAGCAGCCGTTCTGGCGGGGGTACCTCCAATGCGCAGTTCTTC. As protein: CASSRSGGGTSNAQFF.

As to this clonotype: Given a much more abundant clone one base away, this may be a read error. This chain links TRBV6-1 with TRBJ2-5, with D possibly matching TRBD1 (5 bases). The CDR3 is 13 amino acids. The V gene lost 7 bases and the J gene lost 11 bases, with 20 bases spanning the gap. Germline V gene data show CDR1 as MNHNS and CDR2 as SASEGT. The CDR3 nucleotides read TGTGCCAGCACTAGGGGCACACACGATGAGCAGTACTTC. Amino acids: CASTRGTHDEQYF.

This chain connects TRBV9 to TRBJ2-1; D possibly corresponds to TRBD2 (6 bases). With the DNA end fitting TRBJ2-5 better, the J assignment may be wrong. The germline gives CDR1 SGDLS, CDR2 YYNGEE. CDR3 length: 14 residues. The CDR3 protein is CASSARTTQETQYF. As DNA, the CDR3 is TGTGCCAGCAGCGCCCGGACTACTCAAGAGACCCAGTACTTC.

This clonotype showed up just once. This chain joins TRBV6-4 and TRBJ2-1, with D tentatively TRBD1 or TRBD2 (7 bases each). Matching the DNA end better, TRBJ2-7 makes the J call doubtful. Germline V gene sequence: CDR1 MRHNA, CDR2 SNTAGT. The CDR3 runs to 13 residues. The CDR3 region has the DNA TGTGCCAGCAGTGTCAGGGGGGGTGACGAGCAGTACTTC. Its protein product is CASSVRGGDEQYF.

V usage is TRBV6-1 and J usage is TRBJ2-1, with a weak D call TRBD1 (5 bases). The J call may be mistaken, given a closer DNA end match to TRBJ2-3. Germline CDR1 reads MNHNS; CDR2 reads SASEGT. The CDR3 extends over 11 amino acids. CDR3 protein: CASSQGAAQYF. CDR3 DNA sequence: TGTGCCAGCAGTCAAGGGGCAGCGCAGTATTTT.

Regarding this clonotype: One end of the junction fails to match germline, which may point to a read error. The chain has TRBV10-3 and TRBJ2-4; D is perhaps TRBD2 (6 bases). This CDR3 contains 15 residues. Germline CDR1 and CDR2: ENHRY and SYGVKD. The chain's CDR3 is CGRVAGRRAKNTQYF. CDR3 DNA: TGTGGCCGCGTTGCGGGGCGGAGAGCCAAAAATACGCAGTATTTC.

This clonotype has just a few counts. The J gene is TRBJ1-5, the V gene TRBV6-1, with TRBD1 matching 7 bases. CDR1 MNHNS and CDR2 SASEGT come from the germline V gene. The CDR3 covers 16 residues. The V and J ends lost 4 bases and 6 bases, in that order; junction bases with no gene match: 12. The CDR3 protein is CASSVGTASSGQPQHF. Written as DNA, the CDR3 is TGTGCCAGCAGTGTCGGGACAGCTTCTTCGGGTCAGCCCCAGCATTTT.

This sequence joins TRBV6-1 and TRBJ2-3; 8 bases line up with TRBD2. CDR3 size: 14 residues. Germline assignment: CDR1 MNHNS and CDR2 SASEGT. CDR3 residues: CARKGAGGKDTQYF. The CDR3 DNA reads as TGTGCGAGGAAAGGGGCGGGGGGCAAAGATACGCAGTATTTT.

This clonotype was seen repeatedly, ten times or more. The chain combines TRBV6-1 with TRBJ2-7; TRBD1 matches at 7 bases. Germline V CDR1 and CDR2: MNHNS, SASEGT. V trimming: 6 bases; J trimming: 4 bases; junction bases outside the gene matches: 9. The length of the CDR3 is 14 residues. The CDR3 region is CASSPDRRKYEQYF. In DNA, the CDR3 is TGTGCCAGCAGCCCGGACAGGAGAAAATACGAGCAGTACTTC.

This sequence joins TRBV11-2 and TRBJ2-3; 10 bases fit TRBD2. There are 18 residues in the CDR3. V dropped 2 bases and J dropped 0; count of bases not matched to a gene: 8. The V gene's germline CDR1 is SGHAT and CDR2 FQNNGV. This chain's CDR3 is CASSLFGSSGSSTDTQYF. CDR3 DNA: TGTGCCAGCAGCTTATTCGGTTCTAGCGGGAGCAGCACAGATACGCAGTATTTT.

The chain has TRBV6-1 and TRBJ2-1; D is perhaps TRBD1 or TRBD2 (5 bases each). The CDR3 loop spans 15 amino acids. Germline values: CDR1 MNHNS, CDR2 SASEGT. Trimming removed 2 bases at V and 3 bases at J, with 11 bases between. The CDR3 protein is CASSEPGRFYNEQFF. The CDR3 coding sequence is TGTGCCAGCAGTGAACCGGGACGGTTCTACAATGAGCAGTTCTTC.

About this clonotype: Germline and junction disagree at one end, which may indicate a read error. The CDR3, as DNA: TGTGCCAGCAGTTGCGCGGGCTTCGGGGGCCGCGCCCAAGAGATCCAGTACTTC. Residues: CASSCAGFGGRAQEIQYF. J is TRBJ2-1 and V is TRBV6-5, with D possibly being TRBD1 or TRBD2 (6 bases each). The DNA end is more similar to TRBJ2-5, so the J call may be wrong. Germline V CDR1 and CDR2: MNHEY, SVGAGI. This CDR3 comprises 18 residues.

The chain has TRBV7-2 and TRBJ2-7; TRBD2 matches at 7 bases. The V gene's germline CDR1 is SGHTA and CDR2 FQGNSA. V lost 2 bases and J lost 5; bases outside the gene matches: 9. The CDR3 spans 15 residues. The CDR3 DNA reads TGTGCCAGCAGCTTAAAGCCTAGCGGTACTCACGAGCAGTACTTC. Protein product: CASSLKPSGTHEQYF.

This clonotype was detected many times. This chain links TRBV6-1 with TRBJ2-1; D not resolved. CDR1 MNHNS and CDR2 SASEGT come from the germline V gene. This CDR3 is built from 18 residues. Trimming pared 1 base from V and 13 bases from J, leaving 29 bases between. The CDR3 DNA follows: TGTGCCAGCAGTGAAGACTCGGAAGCCTCCTTAGCCAAAAACATTCAGTTCTTC. Protein product: CASSEDSEASLAKNIQFF.

The rearrangement uses TRBV6-1 and TRBJ2-7, with D possibly matching TRBD2 (5 bases). Trimming took 7 bases from V and 2 from J, leaving 15 bases between them. CDR3 size: 14 residues. The V gene's germline CDR1 is MNHNS and CDR2 SASEGT. The CDR3 sequence: CASTRSGKTYEQYF. The CDR3 DNA sequence: TGTGCCAGCACCCGCTCCGGGAAAACCTACGAGCAGTACTTC.

This clonotype showed up many times. The chain recombines TRBV7-2 with TRBJ2-2, with TRBD2 matching over 10 bases. The CDR3 totals 14 residues. The trim removed 3 bases at V and 7 bases at J, leaving 2 bases unmatched. Germline V gene lookup returns CDR1 SGHTA and CDR2 FQGNSA. The CDR3 region has the DNA TGTGCCAGCAGCTTTACTAGCGGGAACGGGGAGCTGTTTTTT. Protein product: CASSFTSGNGELFF. The full variable domain, with the rest looked up from reference TRBV7-2 and TRBJ2-2, is GAGVSQSPSNKVTEKGKDVELRCDPISGHTALYWYRQSLGQGLEFLIYFQGNSAPDKSGLPSDRFSAERTGGSVSTLTIQRTQQEDSAVYLCASSFTSGNGELFFGEGSRLTVL.

This clonotype was seen a few times. This chain links TRBV7-6 with TRBJ2-1; 10 bases agree with TRBD2. Per the germline V gene, CDR1 is SGHVS and CDR2 is FNYEAQ. This CDR3 spans 15 amino acids. V trimming: 5 bases; J trimming: 5 bases; junction bases outside the gene matches: 6. CDR3 DNA: TGTGCCAGCAGCCCTCGGACTAGCGGCAACAATGAGCAGTTCTTC. Translation gives CASSPRTSGNNEQFF.

The chain joins TRBV12-3 or TRBV12-4 to TRBJ2-4; D remains unclear. TRBJ2-5 matches the DNA end more closely, so the J call is doubtful. The CDR3 is 14 amino acids. CDR3 coding DNA: TGTGCCAGCAGTTTGGGCTGGAACCGAGAGACCCAGTACTTC. Protein sequence: CASSLGWNRETQYF.